This T cell receptor beta chain derives from a study of blood T cell repertoires in COVID-19. Germline CDR1 reads SEHNR; CDR2 reads FQNEAQ (reference sequence). V dropped 4 bases and J dropped 4 bases, with 16 bases sitting between them. The CDR3 totals 15 residues. In the authors' methods: Nucleated cell number was recorded as an estimate derived from reference gene primer amplification. Data came from immunoSEQ multiplex PCR; TCRdb stores just in-frame clones and leaves some out. V, J and clone size are taken as reported in that table, and D and trimming were inferred from the DNA itself. Altogether around 220,000 clones are present, about 86% being singletons, with the ten largest covering about 10%.

The clonotype originates from a woman aged 45-65 years with COVID-19, enrolled during active disease. The sample comprised peripheral blood. The genes are TRBV7-9 and TRBJ1-2; D perhaps matches TRBD1 (5 bases). The CDR3 here is CASSSPNDRVYGYTF. For the CDR3, the DNA is TGTGCCAGCAGCTCACCTAACGACAGAGTCTATGGCTACACCTTC.